This TCR beta chain appears in the sequencing data of a study of shared clonotypes between healthy human individuals. Whole-study results and caveats: Rarefaction revealed incomplete sorted-subset sequencing despite large depth. The sampled material consisted only of blood, and tissue repertoires are likely to differ.

The method was immunoSEQ multiplex PCR; TCRdb's version includes in-frame clones alone and lacks a portion of them. The sample consists of roughly 2.6 million clones, more than 80% of them appearing once. CDR1 is LGHNA, CDR2 YSLEER, per germline. The CDR3 spans 16 residues. V lost 1 base to trimming and J lost 7 bases, with 19 bases between them. About this clone itself: The target antigen is unknown.

The clonotype originates from a man between 18 and 29 years old in good health. The V gene is TRBV4-3, the J gene TRBJ2-5, with D tentatively TRBD1 or TRBD2 (5 bases each). Sequences were obtained from naive CD4+ T cells sorted from blood. The subset denotes: CD45RA+ positively selected. The CDR3 region is CASSQGYQGERGTQYF. CDR3 bases: TGCGCCAGCAGCCAAGGTTATCAGGGAGAGCGCGGGACCCAGTACTTC.